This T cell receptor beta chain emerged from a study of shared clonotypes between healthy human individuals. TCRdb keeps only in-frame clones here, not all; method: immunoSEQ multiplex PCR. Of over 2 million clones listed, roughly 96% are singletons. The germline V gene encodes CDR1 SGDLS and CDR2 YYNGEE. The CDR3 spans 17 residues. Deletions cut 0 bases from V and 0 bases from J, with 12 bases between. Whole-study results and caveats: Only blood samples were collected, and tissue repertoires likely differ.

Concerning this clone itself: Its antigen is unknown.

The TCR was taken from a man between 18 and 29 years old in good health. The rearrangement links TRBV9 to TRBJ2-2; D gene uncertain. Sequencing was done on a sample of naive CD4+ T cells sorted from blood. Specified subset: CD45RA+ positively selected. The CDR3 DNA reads TGTGCCAGCAGCGTAGGGGAAGGCGTTCCGAACACCGGGGAGCTGTTTTTT. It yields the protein CASSVGEGVPNTGELFF. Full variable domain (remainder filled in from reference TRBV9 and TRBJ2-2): DSGVTQTPKHLITATGQRVTLRCSPRSGDLSVYWYQQSLDQGLQFLIQYYNGEERAKGNILERFSAQQFPDLHSELNLSSLELGDSALYFCASSVGEGVPNTGELFFGEGSRLTVL.